This entry lists 15 T cell receptor beta chains sequenced from one sample in a study of blood T cell repertoires in COVID-19. TCRdb's copy holds only in-frame clones and misses some; the assay was immunoSEQ multiplex PCR. The profile covers fewer than 250,000 clones, with around 80% appearing a single time and approximately 1.8% taken by the ten largest. Input material: PBMCs or T cells enriched from blood (not recorded which). The origin of the receptors is a man aged 55 to 70 who had recovered from COVID-19.

The count of this clone is one. V usage is TRBV18 and J usage is TRBJ2-5; 10 bases line up with TRBD1. CDR1 and CDR2 (germline): KGHSH, LQKENI. V shed 0 bases and J 5 bases; nucleotides not matched to a gene: 6. The CDR3 runs 16 residues. The CDR3 nucleotides read TGTGCCAGCTCACCACCGGGACAGGGGTTGGGCGAGACCCAGTACTTC. Amino acid sequence: CASSPPGQGLGETQYF.

J is TRBJ2-4 and V is TRBV18; maybe TRBD1 (5 bases). V lost 3 bases to trimming and J lost 0 bases, with 9 bases between them. The CDR3 contains 15 residues. Germline CDR1 is KGHSH and CDR2 is LQKENI. CDR3 bases: TGTGCCAGCTCACCTTCAGGGCTAGCCAAAAACATTCAGTACTTC. It translates to CASSPSGLAKNIQYF.

This chain joins TRBV7-2 and TRBJ1-3; 10 nucleotides align to TRBD1. J was trimmed by 0 bases and V by 6 bases; bases with no gene match: 8. The CDR3 is 17 amino acids. Germline CDR1 and CDR2: SGHTA and FQGNSA. The CDR3 DNA sequence: TGTGCCAGCAGAGAAATGACAGGGGGCTTCTCTGGAAACACCATATATTTT. Translation: CASREMTGGFSGNTIYF.

This clone was counted between two and nine times. The chain carries TRBV21-1 and TRBJ2-2; whether TRBD2, the table's D call, matches the DNA was not checked. TRBV21-1 is a known pseudogene. CDR3 length: 12 amino acids. The chain's CDR3 is CASSRSTGELFF. DNA of the CDR3: TGTGCCAGCAGCCGGAGCACCGGGGAGCTGTTTTTT.

The chain combines TRBV4-3 with TRBJ1-6; TRBD1 aligns across 8 bases. The length of the CDR3 is 18 residues. Germline CDR1 LGHNA, CDR2 YSLEER. V dropped 0 bases and J dropped 14; count of bases not matched to a gene: 18. The CDR3 bases are TGCGCCAGCAGCCAAGATGTTAAATCCGGGACAGGCGTTTGGGCCCTCCACTTT. Amino acid sequence: CASSQDVKSGTGVWALHF.

The rearrangement links TRBV30 to TRBJ1-2; D unclear. V was shortened by 3 bases and J by 4 bases, with 9 bases between the two germline ends. The CDR3 runs to 12 residues. Germline CDR1 GTSNPN, CDR2 SVGIG (reference sequence). The CDR3: CAWSANFYGYTF. Here the CDR3 DNA reads TGTGCCTGGAGCGCGAACTTCTATGGCTACACCTTC.

The chain carries TRBV3-1 (or the pseudogene TRBV3-2) and TRBJ1-2, with TRBD1 identical over 10 bases. Trimming removed 0 bases from V and 5 bases from J; junction bases left unmatched: 3. Looked up from germline, CDR1 is LGHDT and CDR2 is YNNKEL (reference sequence). The CDR3 runs 15 residues. CDR3 coding DNA: TGTGCCAGCAGCCAAGATGTGGGACAGGGGTATGGCTACACCTTC. Protein product: CASSQDVGQGYGYTF.

This clone was seen once. The J gene is TRBJ1-3, the V gene TRBV6-1, with D possibly being TRBD1 (6 bases). This CDR3 is 17 amino acids long. V lost 2 bases to trimming and J lost 0 bases, with 14 bases between them. Per germline, CDR1 MNHNS and CDR2 SASEGT. CDR3 amino acids: CASSEYGGRISGNTIYF. The CDR3 region has the DNA TGTGCCAGCAGTGAATATGGGGGCCGCATCTCTGGAAACACCATATATTTT.

The chain is built from TRBV2 and TRBJ1-5, with 12 bases identical to TRBD1. V shed 6 bases and J 7 bases; nucleotides not matched to a gene: 7. Germline V gene sequence: CDR1 SNHLY, CDR2 FYNNEI. The CDR3 totals 15 residues. CDR3 protein: CASRPGTGGEQPQHF. Here the CDR3 DNA reads TGTGCCAGCAGGCCCGGGACAGGGGGCGAGCAGCCCCAGCATTTT.

This chain uses TRBV12-3 or TRBV12-4 with TRBJ2-3; maybe TRBD2 (5 bases). The CDR3 consists of 13 residues. The germline V and J ends were trimmed by 6 bases and 4 bases, with 11 bases remaining between them. CDR3 in amino acids: CASRPSGADTQYF. The CDR3 bases are TGTGCCAGCAGACCCTCCGGGGCAGATACGCAGTATTTT.

This clone was observed a single time. The chain carries TRBV30 and TRBJ1-2; D unresolved. Germline V gives CDR1 GTSNPN, CDR2 SVGIG (reference sequence). Trimming removed 1 base from V and 8 bases from J, with 8 bases in between. The CDR3 contains 11 residues. In DNA, the CDR3 is TGTGCCTGGAGTGCCGGGTTCGGCTACACCTTC. Translation: CAWSAGFGYTF.

The chain carries TRBV5-5 and TRBJ2-7; D gene ambiguous. Trimming took off 1 base at V and 3 bases at J, with 8 bases between the two ends. The CDR3 consists of 13 residues. Germline lookup yields CDR1 SGHKS and CDR2 YYEKEE (reference sequence). In nucleotides, the CDR3 is TGTGCCAGCAGCTTGTCCTCAGGCTACGAGCAGTACTTC. Its protein is CASSLSSGYEQYF.

The rearrangement uses TRBV7-9 and TRBJ2-1, with 8 bases lining up with TRBD2. Germline assignment: CDR1 SEHNR and CDR2 FQNEAQ (reference sequence). Unmatched junction bases numbered 4, after V lost 1 base and J lost 5 bases. The CDR3 contains 15 residues. The CDR3 DNA sequence: TGTGCCAGCAGCTTAGTTCTAGCGGGTAACAATGAGCAGTTCTTC. The encoded protein is CASSLVLAGNNEQFF.

V gene TRBV19 combines with J gene TRBJ2-1; 7 bases are a match to TRBD2. This CDR3 is built from 14 residues. From germline, CDR1 is LNHDA and CDR2 SQIVND (reference sequence). The trim removed 3 bases at V and 5 bases at J, leaving 4 bases unmatched. In DNA form, the CDR3 reads TGTGCCAGTAGTATGAGCGGGGTCAACAATGAGCAGTTCTTC. This gives the protein CASSMSGVNNEQFF.

The chain has TRBV10-3 and TRBJ2-1; 11 nucleotides agree with TRBD2. CDR3 length: 15 amino acids. The ends lost 4 bases at V and 5 bases at J; junction bases unmatched: 4. Germline assignment: CDR1 ENHRY and CDR2 SYGVKD. This CDR3 is CAISASGGLNNEQFF. The CDR3 bases are TGTGCCATCAGTGCTAGCGGGGGGTTGAACAATGAGCAGTTCTTC.